This record concerns one T cell receptor beta chain sequence. This sample stems from a study of blood T cell repertoires in COVID-19. Across the study: T cells, B-cell-depleted T cells, or PBMCs provided the cDNA or gDNA that served as material.

Germline V gene lookup returns CDR1 LGHNA and CDR2 YSLEER. The CDR3 is 18 residues long. J lost 2 bases, V lost 0 bases, and 8 bases had no gene match. The method was immunoSEQ multiplex PCR; TCRdb's version includes in-frame clones alone and lacks a portion of them. This table holds roughly 150,000 clones, 70% to 90% found once. The genes are TRBV4-3 and TRBJ2-3; TRBD2 aligns across 10 bases. Specimen: peripheral blood. The receptor's source is a woman older than 75 with COVID-19, enrolled during active disease. The CDR3 DNA follows: TGCGCCAGCAGCCAAGATCTAAGTAGCGGGGGGCTCACAGATACGCAGTATTTT. Translated: CASSQDLSSGGLTDTQYF.